This paragraph reports one T cell receptor beta chain. The antigen is undetermined. The germline V gene has CDR1 LNHDA and CDR2 SQIVND (reference sequence). The CDR3 extends over 16 amino acids. The V gene lost 1 base and the J gene lost 5 bases, with 15 bases spanning the gap. This sample is part of a study of shared clonotypes between healthy human individuals. General observations from the study: All-four-donor shared clonotypes had higher generation probabilities than non-shared clonotypes did.

Sequencing was performed with immunoSEQ multiplex PCR; in TCRdb, only in-frame clones are kept and a portion is missing. This sample has some 650,000 clones, with roughly 97% found just once. The specimen was naive CD4+ T cells sorted from blood. Subset meaning: CD45RA+ positively selected. The V and J genes are TRBV19 and TRBJ2-1; D may correspond to TRBD1 or TRBD2 (6 bases each). This receptor was obtained from a woman aged 25 to 39 in good health. Written as DNA, the CDR3 is TGTGCCAGTAGTATAGTAGGGGGGACCGTGAACAATGAGCAGTTCTTC. It codes for CASSIVGGTVNNEQFF.